Described below is a single T cell receptor beta chain sequence and its context. Assay used: immunoSEQ multiplex PCR; TCRdb lists only in-frame clones, some missing. The sample holds 250,000 to 350,000 clones; around nine tenths are singletons and the top ten take under 5%. This sample is drawn from a study of blood T cell repertoires in COVID-19. Trimming pared 6 bases from V and 0 bases from J, leaving 10 bases between. CDR3 length: 14 residues. Germline values: CDR1 KGHDR, CDR2 SFDVKD. The chain employs TRBV24-1 and TRBJ2-5; D is perhaps TRBD2 (5 bases). This receptor was identified in a woman aged 45-59 years with active or convalescent COVID-19. The sequenced sample was peripheral blood. The CDR3 here is CATSRSGNQETQYF. DNA of the CDR3: TGTGCCACCAGTCGCTCGGGGAACCAAGAGACCCAGTACTTC.